Here is one TCR beta chain with its context. The data stem from a study of CD8 T cells in ankylosing spondylitis. There are 13 residues in the CDR3. With 4 bases removed from V and 1 base from J, the gap between germline ends came to 8 bases. Germline V gene sequence: CDR1 SGHKS, CDR2 YYEKEE (reference sequence). Generation of TCR beta libraries employed quantitative 5'-RACE incorporating molecular barcodes. One entry per CDR3 protein, called by TCRdb with MiXCR from the 5' RACE reads. The top ten clones hold around 7% of a sample with roughly 250,000 distinct CDR3 sequences, less than 10% of them seen once.

The rearrangement links TRBV5-5 to TRBJ2-5; D unclear. The clonotype was recovered from a male donor with ankylosing spondylitis or in good health (not recorded which). Sequencing used blood, either unsorted or a sorted T cell fraction (not recorded which). CDR3 amino acids: CASSPKPQETQYF. Written as DNA, the CDR3 is TGTGCCAGCAGCCCAAAACCCCAAGAGACCCAGTACTTC.